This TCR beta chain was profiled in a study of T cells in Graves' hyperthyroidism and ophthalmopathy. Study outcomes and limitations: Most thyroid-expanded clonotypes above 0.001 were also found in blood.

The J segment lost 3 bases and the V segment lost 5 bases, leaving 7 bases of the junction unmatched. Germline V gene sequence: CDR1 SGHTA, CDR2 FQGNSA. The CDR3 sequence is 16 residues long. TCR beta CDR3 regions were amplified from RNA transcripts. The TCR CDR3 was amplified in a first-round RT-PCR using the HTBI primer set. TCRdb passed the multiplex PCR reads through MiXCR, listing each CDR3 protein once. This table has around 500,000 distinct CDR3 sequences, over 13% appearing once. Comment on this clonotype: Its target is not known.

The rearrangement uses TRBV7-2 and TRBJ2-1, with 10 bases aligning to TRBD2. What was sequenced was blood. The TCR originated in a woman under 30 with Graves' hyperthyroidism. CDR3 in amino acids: CASSPLTSGNYNEQFF. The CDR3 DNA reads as TGTGCCAGCAGCCCCCTTACTAGCGGGAACTACAATGAGCAGTTCTTC.